This T cell receptor beta chain was recovered during a study of Graves' ophthalmopathy and Graves' hyperthyroidism. Looking at the study overall: Peripheral blood was obtained at first diagnosis, ahead of any treatment.

Amplified material comprised TCR beta CDR3 regions derived from RNA transcripts. An initial RT-PCR round employing HTBI primers preceded a second-round multiplex PCR. TCRdb analysed the multiplex PCR reads with MiXCR anew, one entry per CDR3 protein. The table shows approximately 330,000 distinct CDR3 sequences, with about a sixth occurring only once. This clonotype was counted ten times or more. Germline V gene data show CDR1 as SGHDT and CDR2 as YYEEEE. V lost 4 bases to trimming and J lost 2 bases, with 13 bases between them. The CDR3 is made up of 14 amino acids. Clinicians diagnosed using symptoms, serum thyroxine, TRAb, thyroid ultrasound and orbital computed tomography. The source of the PBMCs was around 9 ml of fresh peripheral blood.

V and J are TRBV5-6 and TRBJ2-7; D might be TRBD2 (5 bases). The TCR was taken from an adult man with Graves' ophthalmopathy. Source material: peripheral blood. CDR3 sequence (DNA): TGTGCCAGCAGCCCCGGGGTCAGGACCTACGAGCAGTACTTC. Its translation: CASSPGVRTYEQYF.